The 9 T cell receptor beta chains below come from one sample, sequenced in a study of control samples from healthy donors and cancer patients. The repertoire was sequenced with immunoSEQ multiplex PCR; TCRdb's copy has only in-frame clones and lacks some. The sample gives about 20,000 clones, about 88% of which show up once; about 32% is in the top ten. The sequenced sample consisted of PBMCs. The receptors derive from a man aged 55-75 years with head and neck cancer.

The J gene is TRBJ2-3, the V gene TRBV4-1; TRBD1 agrees at 9 bases. V was clipped by 5 bases and J by 2 bases; unmatched bases: 2. The length of the CDR3 is 14 residues. Per the germline V gene, CDR1 is MGHRA and CDR2 is YSYEKL. In DNA, the CDR3 is TGCGCCAGCAGCGACAGGGGGAACACAGATACGCAGTATTTT. Encoded protein: CASSDRGNTDTQYF.

The rearrangement links TRBV7-2 to TRBJ2-6; D may be TRBD2 (7 bases). Trimming cost V 3 bases and J 4 bases, with 10 bases left between them. This CDR3 has 15 residues. The V gene's germline CDR1 is SGHTA and CDR2 FQGNSA. The CDR3 protein is CASSLGGLGANVLTF. In DNA form, the CDR3 reads TGTGCCAGCAGCTTGGGGGGGCTAGGGGCCAACGTCCTGACTTTC.

The chain couples TRBV21-1 to TRBJ2-2; TRBD1 is the table's D call and was not checked against the DNA. TRBV21-1 is flagged as a pseudogene. The CDR3 extends over 18 amino acids. The CDR3 loop is CASSTGTGGDANTGELFF. CDR3 bases: TGTGCCAGCAGCACTGGGACAGGCGGGGACGCGAACACCGGGGAGCTGTTTTTT.

This chain uses TRBV7-2 with TRBJ1-1, with D perhaps matching TRBD1 (5 bases). The V end lost 4 bases, the J end lost 1 base, and 10 bases lay between the germline ends. The germline gives CDR1 SGHTA, CDR2 FQGNSA. The CDR3 loop spans 14 amino acids. In DNA form, the CDR3 reads TGTGCCAGCAGCTCGGGACCGACGAACACTGAAGCTTTCTTT. This encodes CASSSGPTNTEAFF.

The gene calls are TRBV9 and TRBJ1-5; TRBD1 is a possible D gene (5 bases). CDR1 is SGDLS, CDR2 YYNGEE, per germline. The length of the CDR3 is 14 residues. Trimming removed 0 bases at V and 3 bases at J, with 7 bases between. As DNA, the CDR3 is TGTGCCAGCAGCGTAGGACAGTCCAATCAGCCCCAGCATTTT. Its protein is CASSVGQSNQPQHF.

The chain joins TRBV6-5 to TRBJ1-2; 7 nucleotides match TRBD1. The CDR3 is 15 amino acids. Germline loops: CDR1 MNHEY, CDR2 SVGAGI. V lost 0 bases, J lost 3 bases, and 4 bases stayed unmatched. The CDR3, as DNA: TGTGCCAGCAGTTACTCAGGGGGCGCATACTATGGCTACACCTTC. Its translation is CASSYSGGAYYGYTF.

This chain joins TRBV4-1 and TRBJ2-1, with D unclear. Trimming shortened V by 0 bases and J by 8 bases, and 5 bases separated the two germline ends. Germline V gene data show CDR1 as MGHRA and CDR2 as YSYEKL. The CDR3 consists of 12 residues. CDR3 region: CASSQDRDEQFF. CDR3 DNA sequence: TGCGCCAGCAGCCAAGATCGGGATGAGCAGTTCTTC.

The chain combines TRBV11-2 with TRBJ1-2; D possibly corresponds to TRBD1 (5 bases). The CDR3 loop spans 14 amino acids. Trimming removed 3 bases at V and 7 bases at J, with 15 bases between. CDR1 SGHAT and CDR2 FQNNGV come from the germline V gene. As DNA, the CDR3 is TGTGCCAGCAGCTTCCTGACAGACGCCGGTGGCTACACCTTC. It codes for CASSFLTDAGGYTF.

The chain combines TRBV19 with TRBJ2-2; 7 nucleotides match TRBD2. This CDR3 has 15 residues. Germline V gene sequence: CDR1 LNHDA, CDR2 SQIVND (reference sequence). Losses at the gene ends were 5 bases for V and 7 bases for J; bases not matched to a gene: 10. CDR3 sequence reads: CASSLRGSGIGELFF. The CDR3 nucleotides are TGTGCCAGTAGTCTCCGAGGCAGCGGGATCGGGGAGCTGTTTTTT.